The T cell receptor beta chain under discussion was sequenced for a study of vaccination effects on CD4 cells after COVID-19 (dated by TCRdb to the early 2020s). General notes on the study: Across the study, the median time from the second dose to post-vaccine sampling was 72 days (range 14 to 241). SARS-CoV-2 spike-specific CD4+ TCR repertoires were compared before and after mRNA vaccination in COVID-19 convalescent patients and in infection-naive vaccine recipients. The full study included roughly 11 COVID-19 convalescent patients and several SARS-CoV-2-naive healthy vaccine recipients. In the study, cultures from other donors were sequenced using the Oncomine TCR Beta short-read assay on an Illumina iSeq 100.

The research as a whole found: At late post-vaccination timepoints, both infection-induced and vaccine-induced clones showed marked clonal contraction, consistent with waning T cell responses. The study was limited by a small number of convalescent patients, and early post-infection timepoints were lacking. In healthy vaccine recipients, vaccine-induced clones were almost all SARS-CoV-2 mono-reactive, with only 1 of 255 being cross-reactive with common cold coronaviruses.

Library preparation was by the immunoSEQ multiplex PCR assay. TCR beta CDR3 sequencing was performed on DNA from the cultured, isolated CD4+ T cells. In the paper's pipeline: Non-productive TCR sequences were discarded, and reads were trimmed to the CDR3 region, with only CDR3s of 7 or more amino acids retained. The MANAFEST web app was used to identify antigen-specific clonotypes by comparing expansion in peptide wells with expansion in reference cultures. For clones to be considered positive, expansion at FDR<0.05 versus reference and all other wells, an odds ratio above 5, and a frequency above 0.1% in two replicate wells were required. A clonotype was called cross-reactive if it was significantly expanded both in SARS-CoV-2 spike wells and in at least one common cold coronavirus spike condition. Using the stringdist R package, CDR3 similarity was measured by Levenshtein distance, and unrooted trees were constructed with ape in R 3.6.1. TCRdb's version of the immuneACCESS table is confined to in-frame rearrangements and falls short of the full clone set. An unresolved V gene accounts for under half of the shortfall where checked; the remainder is of unknown origin. Clone size and the V and J calls come from that table; the DNA yielded D and trimming. Present in this sample are under 40,000 clones, 65% to 75% of which were seen just once. The biggest ten clones account for approximately 12% of the sample.

The CDR3 has 14 amino acids, counting the end cysteine and phenylalanine. Solely the CDR3 DNA is kept, with 42 bases framed from the first base. For this chain, trimming is 3 bases at the V end and 5 bases at the J end, and the number of junction bases without a gene match is 5. For CDR1 and CDR2, the germline V gene lists MNHEY and SVGEGT. To identify antigen-specific CD4+ T cell clonotypes by their expansion, the ViraFEST assay first stimulated PBMC with viral peptide pools and then applied TCR sequencing. After more than nine days of culture, CD4+ T cells were isolated with the EasySep CD4+ T cell isolation kit. Participants received two doses of either the BNT162b2 or the mRNA-1273 mRNA SARS-CoV-2 vaccine. Negative nucleocapsid antibody results before and after vaccination confirmed that the healthy vaccine recipients had no prior SARS-CoV-2 infection. Each well held fewer than 2.5 million PBMC cultured in IMDM containing around 5.1% human AB serum, 10 IU/ml IL-2 and gentamicin, along with roughly 10 ug/ml peptides. Half of the culture medium was replaced with fresh IL-2-containing medium on days 3 and 7. Unless noted otherwise, every peptide stimulation condition was cultured in triplicate wells. PBMC were separated from whole blood using Ficoll-Paque Plus gradient centrifugation and were then either cryopreserved at -140C or used fresh. The overlapping peptide pools covered the spike proteins of SARS-CoV-2 as well as those of the common cold coronaviruses HCoV-NL63, HCoV-OC43 and HCoV-229E. The QIAamp micro DNA kit was used to extract genomic DNA from the cultured CD4+ T cells.

With regard to this clone: Its antigen is still unknown. Qualities for individual bases were not recorded, and no much larger clone is one base off.

Source: CD4+ T cells from PBMCs cultured with HCoV-229E spike peptides, taken after COVID-19 vaccination. The cell subset or site label corresponds to: HCoV-229E spike overlapping peptide pool stimulation. The rearranged segments are TRBV6-2 or TRBV6-3 and TRBJ2-7, with 9 junctional bases fitting TRBD2. This sequence was found in a human donor who received a COVID-19 vaccine. The CDR3 loop reads CASSYLAGIDEQYF. The sequenced DNA: TGTGCCAGCAGTTATCTAGCGGGAATCGACGAGCAGTACTTC.